This T cell receptor (beta chain) was identified in a study of beta chain features in type 1 diabetes. Turning to the study itself: Sorted cells from all samples, numbering 107,917,701, were examined. Study-wide points: In every one of the four CD4+ subsets, TCRB CDR3s were moderately but significantly shorter in Type 1 diabetes patients.

A note on this clone: Its antigen is still unknown.

Sequenced material consisted of expressed TCRB transcripts (all of the isolated RNA was reverse transcribed). Naive, central memory and regulatory T cell samples averaged around 4 million immunoSEQ reads each. The method was immunoSEQ multiplex PCR; TCRdb's version includes in-frame clones alone and lacks a portion of them. This sample yields 300,000 to 400,000 clones, of which approximately 9.7% are seen a single time; around 1% belongs to the top ten. Looked up from germline, CDR1 is SEHNR and CDR2 is FQNEAQ (reference sequence). The CDR3 consists of 17 residues. Trimming removed 4 bases from V and 1 base from J, with 19 bases in between.

The TCR sequence derives from a man aged 25 to 40 with type 1 diabetes. Material: central memory CD4+ T cells from blood. The V and J genes are TRBV7-9 and TRBJ1-1, with unresolved D. The CDR3 loop reads CASSSPPLWQKNTEAFF. For the CDR3, the DNA is TGTGCCAGCAGCTCACCCCCGCTTTGGCAGAAGAACACTGAAGCTTTCTTT.